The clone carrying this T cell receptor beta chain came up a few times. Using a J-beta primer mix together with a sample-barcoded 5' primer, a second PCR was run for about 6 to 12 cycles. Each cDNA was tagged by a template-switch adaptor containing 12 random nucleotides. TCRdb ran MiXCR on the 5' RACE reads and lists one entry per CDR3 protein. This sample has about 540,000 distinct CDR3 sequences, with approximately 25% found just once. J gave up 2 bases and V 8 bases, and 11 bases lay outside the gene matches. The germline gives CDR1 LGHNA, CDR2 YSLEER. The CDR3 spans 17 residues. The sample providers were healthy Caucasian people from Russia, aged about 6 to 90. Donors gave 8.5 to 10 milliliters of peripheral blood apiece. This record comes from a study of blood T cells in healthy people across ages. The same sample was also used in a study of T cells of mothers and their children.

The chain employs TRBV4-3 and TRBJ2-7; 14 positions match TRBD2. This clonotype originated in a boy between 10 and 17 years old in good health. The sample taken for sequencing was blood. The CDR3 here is CASASTSGGAFPYEQYF. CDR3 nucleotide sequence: TGCGCCAGCGCCTCGACTAGCGGGGGGGCCTTCCCCTACGAGCAGTACTTC.